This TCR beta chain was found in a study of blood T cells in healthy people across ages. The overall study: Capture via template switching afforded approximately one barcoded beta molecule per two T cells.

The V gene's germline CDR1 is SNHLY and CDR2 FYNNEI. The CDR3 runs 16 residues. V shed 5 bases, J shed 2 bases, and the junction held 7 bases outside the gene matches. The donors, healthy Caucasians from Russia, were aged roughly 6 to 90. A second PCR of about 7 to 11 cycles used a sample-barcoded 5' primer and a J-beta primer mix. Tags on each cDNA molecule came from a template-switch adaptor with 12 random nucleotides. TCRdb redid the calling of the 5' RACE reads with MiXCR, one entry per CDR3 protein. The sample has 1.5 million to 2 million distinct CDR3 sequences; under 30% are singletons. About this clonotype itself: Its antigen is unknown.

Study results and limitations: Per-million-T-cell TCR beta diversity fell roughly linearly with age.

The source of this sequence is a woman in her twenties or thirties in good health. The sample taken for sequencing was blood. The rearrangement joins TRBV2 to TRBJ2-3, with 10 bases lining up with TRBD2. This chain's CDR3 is CASSSLAGVTTDTQYF. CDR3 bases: TGTGCCAGCAGTTCTCTAGCGGGAGTTACCACAGATACGCAGTATTTT.